This T cell receptor (beta chain) appears in the sequencing data of a study of blood T cell repertoires in COVID-19. Overall study: Samples taken during acute and convalescent COVID-19 were collected in the United States, Italy and Spain.

Original methodology: It was from reference gene primer amplification that nucleated cell counts were estimated. Produced via immunoSEQ multiplex PCR; TCRdb's table is partial and in-frame only. Clonal size and the V and J genes are those of that table, whereas D and trimming came from the DNA. This table has roughly 200,000 clones, about 80% appearing once. Trimming cost V 3 bases and J 3 bases, with 8 bases left between them. Germline assignment: CDR1 SGHTA and CDR2 FQGNSA. The CDR3 has 13 amino acids. The origin of this receptor is a woman in her sixties with COVID-19, enrolled during active disease. Sequencing was carried out using peripheral blood. The chain couples TRBV7-2 to TRBJ1-1, with D unclear. Here the CDR3 reads CASSFTEDTEAFF. The CDR3 DNA reads as TGTGCCAGCAGCTTCACAGAAGACACTGAAGCTTTCTTT.